The sequence of this T cell receptor (beta chain) was determined in a study of blood T cell repertoires in COVID-19. Overall study context: T cells, B-cell-depleted T cells, or PBMCs supplied cDNA or gDNA.

How the authors handled the data: Reference gene primers were amplified, and this amplification served to estimate nucleated cell counts. Method: immunoSEQ multiplex PCR; TCRdb's copy keeps in-frame clones and lacks some. The D gene and trimming were derived from the DNA, and the V and J assignments and clone size from that table. The sample holds around 300,000 clones, 90% seen once. The CDR3 is made up of 15 amino acids. CDR1 is SGDLS and CDR2 is YYNGEE in the germline V gene. V lost 0 bases and J lost 0, with 6 bases in between. This sequence originates from a woman in her thirties or forties with COVID-19, enrolled during active disease. The chain links TRBV9 to TRBJ2-2; D not certain. Sequencing was carried out using peripheral blood. The CDR3 sequence: CASSVGIPNTGELFF. In DNA form, the CDR3 reads TGTGCCAGCAGCGTAGGTATCCCGAACACCGGGGAGCTGTTTTTT.